This T cell receptor (beta chain) was captured by sequencing in a study of cytomegalovirus exposure and HLA in healthy donors. Study outcomes and limitations: Later on, analysis showed that most CMV-associated TCR beta chains appeared to be HLA-restricted. The classifier, whose performance was assessed in both the original and validation cohorts, reportedly diagnosed cytomegalovirus status with high specificity and sensitivity.

Concerning this clone itself: The antigen is undetermined.

Use of 60 Vbeta and 13 Jbeta primers characterized the PCR. Profiled with immunoSEQ multiplex PCR; TCRdb holds only in-frame clones, not every one. The sample shows about 200,000 clones, over 60% of them seen only once. The CDR3 is made up of 16 amino acids. The J segment lost 4 bases and the V segment lost 2 bases, leaving 3 bases of the junction unmatched. CDR1 is SGHAT and CDR2 is FQNNGV in the germline V gene. The TCR was taken from a man aged 18 to 30 in good health and CMV-seronegative. The sequenced sample consisted of PBMCs. The genes are TRBV11-2 and TRBJ2-2, with TRBD2 matching 11 bases. The CDR3 sequence is CASSLYLAGGTGELFF. The CDR3 nucleotides are TGTGCCAGCAGCTTATACCTAGCGGGGGGCACCGGGGAGCTGTTTTTT. The whole variable domain, remainder taken from reference TRBV11-2 and TRBJ2-2, is EAGVAQSPRYKIIEKRQSVAFWCNPISGHATLYWYQQILGQGPKLLIQFQNNGVVDDSQLPKDRFSAERLKGVDSTLKIQPAKLEDSAVYLCASSLYLAGGTGELFFGEGSRLTVL.